This T cell receptor (beta chain) was profiled in a study of vaccination and CD4 T cells after COVID-19. Sample treatment: approximately nine-day PBMC culture with coronavirus spike peptide pools or control peptides (ViraFEST assay). With fresh IL-2 medium, half the medium was replaced on days 3 and 7. This clonotype has a single count. The antigen is undetermined. Cultured CD4+ T cell DNA was sequenced using the Oncomine TCR Beta short-read assay. TCRdb re-analysed the PCR reads in MiXCR, keeping a single row per CDR3 protein. Of fewer than 25,000 distinct CDR3 sequences in the sample, approximately 42% were seen once. The study, taken as a whole, reports: A median of 86.3% of reactive clones, in convalescent patients, became evident only post-vaccination.

Here the sequenced sample was CD4+ T cells from blood, cultured in vitro, taken before SARS-CoV-2 vaccination. This TCR was recovered from a human donor who had recovered from COVID-19.

The chain's CDR3 is CASSGTGANTGELFF. CDR3 sequence (DNA): TGTGCCAGCAGTGGGACAGGGGCGAACACCGGGGAGCTGTTTTTT. The rearrangement joins TRBV2 to TRBJ2-2, with 9 bases fitting TRBD1. Looked up from germline, CDR1 is SNHLY and CDR2 is FYNNEI. The CDR3 covers 15 residues. J was trimmed by 0 bases and V by 4 bases; bases with no gene match: 0.